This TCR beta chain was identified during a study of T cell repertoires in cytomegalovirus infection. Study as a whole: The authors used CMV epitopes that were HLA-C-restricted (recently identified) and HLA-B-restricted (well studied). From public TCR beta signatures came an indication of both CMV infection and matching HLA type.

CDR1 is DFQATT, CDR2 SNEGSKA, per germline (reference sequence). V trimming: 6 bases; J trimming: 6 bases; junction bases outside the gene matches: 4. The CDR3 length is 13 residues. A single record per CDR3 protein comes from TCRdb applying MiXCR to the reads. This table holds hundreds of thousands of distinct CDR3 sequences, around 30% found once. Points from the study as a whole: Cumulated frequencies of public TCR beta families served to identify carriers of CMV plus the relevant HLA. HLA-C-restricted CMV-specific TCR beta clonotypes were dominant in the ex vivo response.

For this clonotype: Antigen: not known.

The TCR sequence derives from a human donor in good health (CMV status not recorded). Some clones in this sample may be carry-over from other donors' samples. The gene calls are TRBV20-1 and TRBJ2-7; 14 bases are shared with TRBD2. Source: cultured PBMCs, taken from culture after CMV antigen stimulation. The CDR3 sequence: CSAAGLAGAEQYF. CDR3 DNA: TGCAGTGCGGCGGGACTAGCGGGAGCCGAGCAGTACTTC.